These T cell receptor beta chains were read from a single sample in a study of early T cells in non-severe SARS-CoV-2 infection. From the 5' RACE reads, TCRdb called clonotypes with MiXCR, one entry per CDR3 protein. The sample consists of roughly 18,000 distinct CDR3 sequences, approximately 5.6% of them appearing once. The sample was whole blood. The receptors derive from an adult who was a healthcare worker with PCR-confirmed SARS-CoV-2 infection or an uninfected control (not recorded which). CDR3s include the opening cysteine and the closing phenylalanine or tryptophan. Fields, in order: CDR3 protein, J gene, V gene, CDR3 length.

CDR3aa: CASSGWGPSSYEQYF
j_gene: TRBJ2-7
v_gene: TRBV2
len: 15

CDR3aa: CSALPPLETQYF
j_gene: TRBJ2-5
v_gene: TRBV20-1
len: 12

CDR3aa: CASSKVRLTYNEQFF
j_gene: TRBJ2-1
v_gene: TRBV6-1
len: 15

CDR3aa: CSATGIGAGNTQYF
j_gene: TRBJ2-3
v_gene: TRBV20-1
len: 14

CDR3aa: CASSGEGTGYNEQFF
j_gene: TRBJ2-1
v_gene: TRBV6-1
len: 15

CDR3aa: CASTLGQSYNSPLHF
j_gene: TRBJ1-6
v_gene: TRBV28
len: 15

CDR3aa: CSVEDLPYEQYF
j_gene: TRBJ2-7
v_gene: TRBV29-1
len: 12

CDR3aa: CASSRAYDTEAFF
j_gene: TRBJ1-1
v_gene: TRBV6-5
len: 13

CDR3aa: CSAPGRQDTQYF
j_gene: TRBJ2-3
v_gene: TRBV20-1
len: 12

CDR3aa: CASSPRLAGASGNEQFF
j_gene: TRBJ2-1
v_gene: TRBV5-4
len: 17

CDR3aa: CARRQLAGRGDTQYF
j_gene: TRBJ2-3
v_gene: TRBV11-2
len: 15

CDR3aa: CASSPRAIPYNEQFF
j_gene: TRBJ2-1
v_gene: TRBV27
len: 15

CDR3aa: CAWSVQGTGELFF
j_gene: TRBJ2-2
v_gene: TRBV30
len: 13

CDR3aa: CASRPPGANVLTF
j_gene: TRBJ2-6
v_gene: TRBV11-2
len: 13

CDR3aa: CSAGGQGVYEQYF
j_gene: TRBJ2-7
v_gene: TRBV20-1
len: 13

CDR3aa: CASSSGNKYEQFF
j_gene: TRBJ2-1
v_gene: TRBV19
len: 13

CDR3aa: CASSQVQGNNEQFF
j_gene: TRBJ2-1
v_gene: TRBV3-1
len: 14

CDR3aa: CSVPGPGKETQYF
j_gene: TRBJ2-5
v_gene: TRBV20-1
len: 13

CDR3aa: CASSWTGTNYGYTF
j_gene: TRBJ1-2
v_gene: TRBV3-1
len: 14

CDR3aa: CSVEAGGPDTQYF
j_gene: TRBJ2-3
v_gene: TRBV29-1
len: 13

CDR3aa: CASSLESNTGELFF
j_gene: TRBJ2-2
v_gene: TRBV12-3/TRBV12-4
len: 14

CDR3aa: CSARAPGGQGALDEQFF
j_gene: TRBJ2-1
v_gene: TRBV20-1
len: 17

CDR3aa: CASSETRLNYGYTF
j_gene: TRBJ1-2
v_gene: TRBV2
len: 14

CDR3aa: CASSQVNIVGETQYF
j_gene: TRBJ2-5
v_gene: TRBV4-1
len: 15

CDR3aa: CASRKQSDTQYF
j_gene: TRBJ2-3
v_gene: TRBV28
len: 12

CDR3aa: CASKDDYEQYF
j_gene: TRBJ2-7
v_gene: TRBV28
len: 11

CDR3aa: CASSESAAGDTDTQYF
j_gene: TRBJ2-3
v_gene: TRBV10-1
len: 16

CDR3aa: CASSRDRGPYEQYF
j_gene: TRBJ2-7
v_gene: TRBV3-1
len: 14

CDR3aa: CARRRNDYNEQFF
j_gene: TRBJ2-1
v_gene: TRBV21-1
len: 13

CDR3aa: CAISAQVEDNEQFF
j_gene: TRBJ2-1
v_gene: TRBV10-3
len: 14

CDR3aa: CASSFGDSSYNEQFF
j_gene: TRBJ2-1
v_gene: TRBV27
len: 15

CDR3aa: CASSQEAQPQHF
j_gene: TRBJ1-5
v_gene: TRBV4-2
len: 12

CDR3aa: CASTRPSPGTGELFF
j_gene: TRBJ2-2
v_gene: TRBV28
len: 15

CDR3aa: CASSVDQGASYEQYF
j_gene: TRBJ2-7
v_gene: TRBV9
len: 15

CDR3aa: CASNLGDRMNTEAFF
j_gene: TRBJ1-1
v_gene: TRBV28
len: 15

CDR3aa: CASSLTGTETQYF
j_gene: TRBJ2-5
v_gene: TRBV7-3
len: 13